This TCR beta chain was identified during a study of blood T cell repertoires in COVID-19. Across the study: There were acute and convalescent COVID-19 samples, and they came from the United States, Italy and Spain. Sample material is recorded as cDNA or gDNA derived from T cells, B-cell-depleted T cells, or PBMCs.

This CDR3 is built from 13 residues. Trimming stripped 4 bases from V and 7 bases from J, with 10 bases between. Germline V gene lookup returns CDR1 MRHNA and CDR2 SNTAGT. Followed longitudinally, the Seattle patients had been enrolled during active infection. In the authors' methods: Reference gene primers were amplified, and this amplification served to estimate nucleated cell counts. Data came from immunoSEQ multiplex PCR; TCRdb stores just in-frame clones and leaves some out. V, J and clone size are those of that table, while D and trimming were read from the DNA. The sample consists of some 290,000 clones, around 91% of them appearing once.

The sequencing sample was made of peripheral blood. V and J are TRBV6-4 and TRBJ2-2; D might be TRBD2 (6 bases). The sequence was obtained from a woman aged 40 to 49 with COVID-19, enrolled during active disease. The CDR3 DNA reads as TGTGCCAGCAGTGCTAGCGAGAACGGGGAGCTGTTTTTT. This gives the protein CASSASENGELFF.